This entry lists 31 T cell receptor beta chains sequenced from one sample in a study of cytomegalovirus exposure and HLA in healthy donors. The PCR had 60 Vbeta and 13 Jbeta primers. Clones were sequenced by immunoSEQ multiplex PCR, and TCRdb holds only the in-frame ones, with some missing. The sample consists of about 180,000 clones, around 78% of them appearing once. The sequencing sample was made of PBMCs. These receptors all stem from a woman aged 45-59 years in good health and CMV-seropositive.

The J gene is TRBJ2-4, the V gene TRBV30, with 7 bases fitting TRBD1. The CDR3 extends over 13 amino acids. From germline, CDR1 is GTSNPN and CDR2 SVGIG (reference sequence). The V segment lost 5 bases and the J segment 3 bases; nucleotides outside the gene matches: 4. The CDR3 DNA sequence: TGTGCCTGGGGTGGGACAGTCAAAAACATTCAGTACTTC. Translation: CAWGGTVKNIQYF.

The chain links TRBV4-1 to TRBJ2-3, with a weak D call TRBD2 (6 bases). The V gene lost 0 bases and the J gene lost 0 bases, with 10 bases spanning the gap. This CDR3 contains 16 residues. CDR1 is MGHRA and CDR2 is YSYEKL in the germline V gene. The CDR3 spells CASSQESSASTDTQYF. The CDR3 DNA reads as TGCGCCAGCAGCCAAGAGTCTAGCGCTAGCACAGATACGCAGTATTTT.

The V gene is TRBV30, the J gene TRBJ2-1; D might be TRBD2 (7 bases). In germline, CDR1 is GTSNPN, CDR2 SVGIG (reference sequence). This CDR3 spans 14 amino acids. Trimming stripped 0 bases from V and 9 bases from J, with 15 bases between. CDR3: CAWSVVTGGGEQFF. CDR3 DNA: TGTGCCTGGAGTGTGGTGACGGGGGGCGGTGAGCAGTTCTTC.

This clone was found once. The genes are TRBV15 and TRBJ2-1; 7 positions agree with TRBD2. The CDR3 consists of 15 residues. The germline V gene has CDR1 LNHNV and CDR2 YYDKDF (reference sequence). V lost 3 bases, J lost 2 bases, and 4 bases stayed unmatched. For the CDR3, the DNA is TGTGCCACCAGCAGGGCGGCGGGAGCCTACAATGAGCAGTTCTTC. It encodes CATSRAAGAYNEQFF.

The chain links TRBV7-2 to TRBJ1-4; unclear D gene. The V gene lost 1 base and the J gene lost 4 bases, with 7 bases spanning the gap. The CDR3 has 14 residues. CDR1 and CDR2 from the germline V gene are SGHTA and FQGNSA. The CDR3 sequence is CASSLGGGNEKLFF. The DNA of the CDR3 is TGTGCCAGCAGCTTAGGGGGAGGTAATGAAAAACTGTTTTTT.

The CDR3 DNA reads TGTGCCAGCAGCTTTACCAGCTCCTACGAGCAGTACTTC. It specifies CASSFTSSYEQYF. The V call is TRBV7-8, the J call TRBJ2-7; D remains unclear. CDR3 size: 13 residues. Trimming took off 3 bases at V and 0 bases at J, with 6 bases between the two ends. Germline CDR1 reads SGHVS; CDR2 reads FQNEAQ.

As DNA, the CDR3 is TGTGCCAGCAGCGGCAGGGGGAGCTCCTACGAGCAGTACTTC. Residues: CASSGRGSSYEQYF. The chain joins TRBV11-3 to TRBJ2-5; TRBD1 matches 7 bases. The assigned J gene may be wrong: the sequence end matches TRBJ2-7 better. The germline V gene encodes CDR1 SGHNT and CDR2 YENEEA. This CDR3 has 14 amino acids.

V is TRBV6-5 and J is TRBJ2-7; 11 nucleotides line up with TRBD2. The CDR3 consists of 15 residues. Germline loops: CDR1 MNHEY, CDR2 SVGAGI. Trimming at V came to 0 bases and at J to 5 bases, leaving 3 bases not matched to a gene. In DNA, the CDR3 is TGTGCCAGCAGTTACTCGGCACTAGCGGGAGACGAGCAGTACTTC. This encodes CASSYSALAGDEQYF.

The sample holds a few counts of this clone. The chain has TRBV27 and TRBJ1-1; maybe TRBD1 (5 bases). V was trimmed by 8 bases and J by 0 bases, leaving 10 bases between them. This CDR3 has 13 amino acids. In germline, CDR1 is MNHEY, CDR2 SMNVEV (reference sequence). DNA of the CDR3: TGTGCCAGCCCGTTGACAGTGAACACTGAAGCTTTCTTT. Its translation: CASPLTVNTEAFF.

This chain links TRBV10-3 with TRBJ2-5, with 7 positions matching TRBD1. The J call may be in error: the DNA end matches TRBJ2-7 better. Germline CDR1 ENHRY, CDR2 SYGVKD. This CDR3 has 13 residues. The CDR3 region has the DNA TGTGCCATTGGACAGGCCTATCCTAACGAGCAGTACTTC. Its translation: CAIGQAYPNEQYF.

The gene calls are TRBV11-3 and TRBJ2-5, with 11 positions matching TRBD2. The J call may be mistaken, given a closer DNA end match to TRBJ2-7. This CDR3 is built from 16 residues. The germline CDR1 and CDR2 sequences are SGHNT and YENEEA. CDR3 in amino acids: CASSPQPSGGSYEQYF. The DNA of the CDR3 is TGTGCCAGCAGCCCCCAGCCTAGCGGGGGGTCCTACGAGCAGTACTTC.

Turning to this clone: Other nucleotide sequences in the sample specify the same CDR3. V and J are TRBV5-6 and TRBJ1-5; no clear D gene. CDR3 length equals 16 residues. The V and J ends lost 0 bases and 2 bases respectively, with 12 bases between them. CDR1 SGHDT and CDR2 YYEEEE come from the germline V gene. This CDR3 reads CASSLGAGGGNQPQHF. CDR3 sequence (DNA): TGTGCCAGCAGCTTGGGGGCGGGAGGTGGCAATCAGCCCCAGCATTTT.

The chain recombines TRBV14 with TRBJ1-1; D unresolved. Germline lookup yields CDR1 SGHDN and CDR2 FVKESK. This CDR3 comprises 13 residues. Trimming removed 5 bases from V and 0 bases from J, with 7 bases in between. The chain's CDR3 is CASSNTVNTEAFF. The CDR3 region has the DNA TGTGCCAGCAGCAATACGGTGAACACTGAAGCTTTCTTT.

The chain is built from TRBV16 and TRBJ1-2; D unresolved. Germline CDR1 and CDR2: KGHSY and FQNENV. The CDR3 has 11 amino acids. Trimming removed 2 bases from V and 7 bases from J, with 5 bases in between. The CDR3 is CASSQEGGYTF. CDR3 coding DNA: TGTGCCAGCAGCCAAGAGGGTGGCTACACCTTC.

This chain links TRBV11-2 with TRBJ2-2; 10 positions agree with TRBD1. Germline CDR1 is SGHAT and CDR2 is FQNNGV. This CDR3 spans 15 amino acids. Germline trimming cut 5 bases from V and 5 bases from J; bases unmatched to any gene: 5. The CDR3 region has the DNA TGTGCCAGCAGCCCGACAGGGGGCTGGACCGGGGAGCTGTTTTTT. Translation: CASSPTGGWTGELFF.

The rearrangement links TRBV6-1 to TRBJ1-1; the match to TRBD1 covers 8 bases. V gave up 4 bases and J gave up 5 bases; unmatched junction bases: 6. CDR3 length equals 14 residues. CDR1 MNHNS and CDR2 SASEGT come from the germline V gene. The CDR3 DNA sequence: TGTGCCAGCAGTGCTAGGACAGGGAATACTGAAGCTTTCTTT. It is translated as CASSARTGNTEAFF.

The chain recombines TRBV21-1 with TRBJ1-1; TRBD1 is the table's D call and was not checked against the DNA. TRBV21-1 is classified as a pseudogene. The CDR3 is 16 residues long. This chain's CDR3 is CASSKVTGGWNTEAFF. The DNA of the CDR3 is TGTGCCAGCAGCAAAGTGACAGGGGGATGGAACACTGAAGCTTTCTTT.

This chain links TRBV7-8 with TRBJ2-3; TRBD2 matches at 16 bases. Germline lookup yields CDR1 SGHVS and CDR2 FQNEAQ. J gave up 9 bases and V 5 bases, and 8 bases lay outside the gene matches. The CDR3 is made up of 16 amino acids. Here the CDR3 reads CASSPGTSGRGGTQYF. The CDR3 DNA sequence: TGTGCCAGCAGCCCCGGGACTAGCGGGAGGGGGGGAACGCAGTATTTT.

This sequence joins TRBV4-1 and TRBJ1-2; tentatively, D is TRBD1 (6 bases). CDR1 is MGHRA and CDR2 is YSYEKL in the germline V gene. CDR3 length: 18 amino acids. V lost 2 bases and J lost 0, with 19 bases in between. The CDR3 DNA follows: TGCGCCAGCAGCCAACCCCAGGGGCCTCGCCAATCTAACTATGGCTACACCTTC. As protein: CASSQPQGPRQSNYGYTF.

As concerns this clone: An end of the junction does not agree with germline; a read error may underlie this. This chain uses TRBV7-7 with TRBJ2-5; D possibly corresponds to TRBD1 (6 bases). Germline CDR1 is SSHAT and CDR2 is FNYEAQ (reference sequence). This CDR3 is built from 14 residues. The CDR3 DNA reads as TGTGCTAGCAGTCCCTTGGGGGCTGGGGAGACCCAGTACTTC. It translates to CASSPLGAGETQYF.

V is TRBV5-1 and J is TRBJ2-1; 11 bases map to TRBD2. Germline loops: CDR1 SGHRS, CDR2 YFSETQ. J lost 7 bases, V lost 0 bases, and 3 bases had no gene match. The CDR3 spans 15 residues. CDR3 sequence reads: CASSLAGLAVNEQFF. The CDR3 DNA sequence: TGCGCCAGCAGCTTGGCGGGACTAGCGGTAAATGAGCAGTTCTTC.

The chain uses TRBV19 and TRBJ2-1; D is uncertain. Trimming pared 8 bases from V and 2 bases from J, leaving 4 bases between. The CDR3 sequence is 11 residues long. Germline V gene sequence: CDR1 LNHDA, CDR2 SQIVND (reference sequence). The CDR3 nucleotides read TGTGCCAGTGAGGCCTACAATGAGCAGTTCTTC. Translated, it gives CASEAYNEQFF.

Worth noting for this clone: A read error may account for a junction end that differs from germline. The genes are TRBV7-7 and TRBJ2-3; the match to TRBD2 covers 14 bases. CDR1 is SSHAT, CDR2 FNYEAQ, per germline (reference sequence). The CDR3 runs 16 residues. The CDR3: CASSEGTSGGPDTQYF. The CDR3 DNA follows: TGTGCTAGCAGCGAGGGGACTAGCGGGGGTCCAGATACGCAGTATTTT.

V gene TRBV28 combines with J gene TRBJ2-7; perhaps TRBD1 as D (6 bases). The CDR3 spans 15 residues. The V gene lost 4 bases and the J gene lost 0 bases, with 13 bases spanning the gap. CDR1 is MDHEN and CDR2 is SYDVKM in the germline V gene. The CDR3 sequence: CASSSIPDSSYEQYF. The CDR3 DNA is TGTGCCAGCAGTTCTATTCCGGACAGCTCCTACGAGCAGTACTTC. Using reference TRBV28 and TRBJ2-7 for the parts outside the CDR3, the full variable domain is DVKVTQSSRYLVKRTGEKVFLECVQDMDHENMFWYRQDPGLGLRLIYFSYDVKMKEKGDIPEGYSVSREKKERFSLILESASTNQTSMYLCASSSIPDSSYEQYFGPGTRLTVT.

This clone was recorded only once. CDR3 amino acids: CASSLTRQGVSGNTIYF. CDR3 bases: TGTGCCAGCAGCTTAACCCGACAGGGGGTCTCTGGAAACACCATATATTTT. The V call is TRBV7-2, the J call TRBJ1-3, with 9 nucleotides matching TRBD1. In germline, CDR1 is SGHTA, CDR2 FQGNSA. V shed 2 bases, J shed 0 bases, and the junction held 5 bases outside the gene matches. The CDR3 is 17 amino acids. The full variable domain, with the rest looked up from reference TRBV7-2 and TRBJ1-3, is GAGVSQSPSNKVTEKGKDVELRCDPISGHTALYWYRQSLGQGLEFLIYFQGNSAPDKSGLPSDRFSAERTGGSVSTLTIQRTQQEDSAVYLCASSLTRQGVSGNTIYFGEGSWLTVV.

The count of this clone is one. The chain employs TRBV4-3 and TRBJ1-4, with 7 positions matching TRBD1. The CDR3 extends over 16 amino acids. V trimming: 4 bases; J trimming: 5 bases; junction bases outside the gene matches: 10. CDR1 LGHNA and CDR2 YSLEER come from the germline V gene. This CDR3 reads CASSPDPAGGNEKLFF. CDR3 coding DNA: TGCGCCAGCAGCCCCGACCCCGCAGGGGGGAATGAAAAACTGTTTTTT.

The chain has TRBV11-3 and TRBJ2-3, with 12 bases that match TRBD2. Germline values: CDR1 SGHNT, CDR2 YENEEA. Trimming at V came to 4 bases and at J to 2 bases, leaving 4 bases not matched to a gene. The CDR3 sequence is 16 residues long. In DNA, the CDR3 is TGTGCCAGCAGCTCATGGACTAGCGGGGTCACAGATACGCAGTATTTT. Translation gives CASSSWTSGVTDTQYF.

The V and J genes are TRBV6-5 and TRBJ2-3; D is ambiguous. Between the trimmed V and J ends, which lost 2 bases and 0 bases, there was a span of 9 bases. Germline assignment: CDR1 MNHEY and CDR2 SVGAGI. The CDR3 runs 15 residues. CDR3 in DNA: TGTGCCAGCAGTTACGTGCGTACTAGCACAGATACGCAGTATTTT. The encoded protein is CASSYVRTSTDTQYF.

The chain carries TRBV7-3 and TRBJ1-2; 7 bases match TRBD1. Germline loops: CDR1 SGHTA, CDR2 FQGTGA. This CDR3 is built from 14 residues. V gave up 5 bases and J gave up 2 bases; unmatched junction bases: 5. CDR3 residues: CASSLGGGNYGYTF. For the CDR3, the DNA is TGTGCCAGCAGCCTAGGGGGCGGAAACTATGGCTACACCTTC. Drawing the rest from reference TRBV7-3 and TRBJ1-2, the complete variable domain is GAGVSQTPSNKVTEKGKYVELRCDPISGHTALYWYRQSLGQGPEFLIYFQGTGAADDSGLPNDRFFAVRPEGSVSTLKIQRTERGDSAVYLCASSLGGGNYGYTFGSGTRLTVV.

The J gene is TRBJ2-7, the V gene TRBV5-4; weak D call: TRBD1 (8 bases). This CDR3 region has 15 residues. Trimming left V 7 bases short and J 0 bases short, with 17 bases between. CDR1 and CDR2 from the germline V gene are SGHNT and YYREEE (reference sequence). CDR3 bases: TGTGCCAGCCGTACAGGGGGGGATACCTCCTACGAGCAGTACTTC. It encodes CASRTGGDTSYEQYF. The entire variable domain, with the rest obtained from reference TRBV5-4 and TRBJ2-7, is as follows: ETGVTQSPTHLIKTRGQQVTLRCSSQSGHNTVSWYQQALGQGPQFIFQYYREEENGRGNFPPRFSGLQFPNYSSELNVNALELDDSALYLCASRTGGDTSYEQYFGPGTRLTVT.

This chain links TRBV18 with TRBJ1-2, with 7 nucleotides matching TRBD1. Trimming took 2 bases from V and 3 from J; bases not matched to a gene: 15. Germline-derived CDR1 and CDR2 are KGHSH and LQKENI. The CDR3 is made up of 18 amino acids. CDR3 protein: CASSPSTPRGTDYYGYTF. Written as DNA, the CDR3 is TGTGCCAGCTCACCAAGTACCCCACGCGGGACAGACTACTATGGCTACACCTTC.